This paragraph covers one T cell receptor (beta chain) sequence. Its specificity is not known. The data are from a study of vaccination and CD4 T cells after COVID-19. Trimming stripped 2 bases from V and 4 bases from J, with 13 bases between. The CDR3 has 15 amino acids. The V gene's germline CDR1 is KGHDR and CDR2 SFDVKD. The Oncomine TCR Beta short-read assay sequenced DNA from cultured CD4+ T cells. TCRdb independently ran MiXCR on the PCR reads; one entry per CDR3 protein. The data show around 21,000 distinct CDR3 sequences, with approximately 50% seen just once and about 10% held by the top ten. Treatment denoted: approximately nine-day PBMC culture with coronavirus spike peptide pools or control peptides (ViraFEST assay). TCR sequencing followed the expansion of antigen-specific T cells with peptide pools in ViraFEST. Alongside 7.5 to 10 IU/ml IL-2 and about 10 ug/ml peptide pools, PBMCs were cultured at two million per well.

This sequence was found in a human donor who had recovered from COVID-19. The sequenced sample consisted of CD4+ T cells from blood, cultured in vitro. This rearrangement joins TRBV24-1 to TRBJ2-5, with D perhaps TRBD1 or TRBD2 (6 bases each). The CDR3 reads CATSDSARGGETQYF. CDR3 sequence (DNA): TGTGCCACCAGTGATTCGGCCAGGGGAGGAGAGACCCAGTACTTC.